What follows are 9 T cell receptor beta chains derived from one specimen sequenced in a study of technical replicates of blood from a few donors. Produced via immunoSEQ multiplex PCR; TCRdb's table is partial and in-frame only. The sample carries approximately 85,000 clones, approximately 90% recorded once. Sequences were obtained from T cells isolated from PBMCs. The receptors originated from a human donor in good health.

The rearrangement links TRBV25-1 to TRBJ1-1, with D perhaps TRBD1 (6 bases). Deletions cut 0 bases from V and 7 bases from J, with 18 bases between. The CDR3 is 16 residues long. The germline CDR1 and CDR2 sequences are MGHDK and SYGVNS. The CDR3 DNA sequence: TGTGCCAGCAGTGAATATACTCAGGGGCCCCGTGGTGAAGCTTTCTTT. The encoded protein is CASSEYTQGPRGEAFF.

V gene TRBV14 combines with J gene TRBJ1-3; possibly TRBD1 for D (6 bases). The V end was cut by 4 bases, the J end by 7 bases, with 14 bases between. Germline-derived CDR1 and CDR2 are SGHDN and FVKESK. The CDR3 is 14 residues long. The CDR3 spells CASSPVHRANTIYF. In DNA form, the CDR3 reads TGTGCCAGCAGCCCGGTACACAGGGCCAACACCATATATTTT.

This clone has a handful of counts. The CDR3 is CASSLNRERDFF. The CDR3 coding sequence is TGTGCCAGCAGTTTGAACAGGGAAAGGGATTTCTTT. The V gene is TRBV28, the J gene TRBJ1-1; perhaps TRBD1 as D (6 bases). Germline V lookup: CDR1 MDHEN, CDR2 SYDVKM. The length of the CDR3 is 12 residues. Trimming cost V 3 bases and J 13 bases, with 15 bases left between them.

The rearrangement links TRBV7-8 to TRBJ2-3; 13 bases map to TRBD2. This CDR3 is 18 amino acids long. Germline values: CDR1 SGHVS, CDR2 FQNEAQ. Unmatched junction bases numbered 8, after V lost 4 bases and J lost 1 base. CDR3 sequence reads: CASSSRLAGGRGTDTQYF. Written as DNA, the CDR3 is TGTGCCAGCAGCTCCCGACTAGCGGGGGGCAGGGGCACAGATACGCAGTATTTT.

The chain employs TRBV6-1 and TRBJ2-1; possible D gene TRBD1, 6 bases. Germline lookup yields CDR1 MNHNS and CDR2 SASEGT. CDR3 size: 16 residues. Trimming cost V 4 bases and J 4 bases, with 17 bases left between them. The DNA for the CDR3 is TGTGCCAGCAGTGGTGCCCTCGGGACACCTTACAATGAGCAGTTCTTC. This codes for CASSGALGTPYNEQFF.

This rearrangement joins TRBV6-1 to TRBJ1-2; 8 bases align to TRBD1. The V segment lost 4 bases and the J segment 7 bases; nucleotides outside the gene matches: 11. The CDR3 is made up of 15 amino acids. CDR1 is MNHNS, CDR2 SASEGT, per germline. The CDR3 reads CASSATGTGFLGYTF. The CDR3 coding sequence is TGTGCCAGCAGTGCCACCGGGACAGGTTTTCTTGGCTACACCTTC.

The genes are TRBV2 and TRBJ2-3; a weak D match, TRBD2 (6 bases). Germline loops: CDR1 SNHLY, CDR2 FYNNEI. V was shortened by 8 bases and J by 1 base, with 16 bases between the two germline ends. The CDR3 sequence is 15 residues long. The CDR3 loop reads CASPGGSGRTDTQYF. CDR3 coding DNA: TGTGCCAGCCCAGGAGGTAGCGGACGCACAGATACGCAGTATTTT.

This clone came up a few times. The chain joins TRBV27 to TRBJ1-5, with TRBD1 as a possible D gene (5 bases). V lost 2 bases to trimming and J lost 0 bases, with 8 bases between them. This CDR3 comprises 15 residues. Germline lookup yields CDR1 MNHEY and CDR2 SMNVEV (reference sequence). CDR3 in DNA: TGTGCCAGCAGTTTAACAGGCTATAGCAATCAGCCCCAGCATTTT. This gives the protein CASSLTGYSNQPQHF.

The chain couples TRBV29-1 to TRBJ1-3; possibly TRBD1 for D (5 bases). Per germline, CDR1 SQVTM and CDR2 ANQGSEA. CDR3 length: 13 amino acids. Trimming pared 2 bases from V and 8 bases from J, leaving 13 bases between. The DNA for the CDR3 is TGCAGCGTTGAAATCCGGGGGATTCACACCATATATTTT. This encodes CSVEIRGIHTIYF.